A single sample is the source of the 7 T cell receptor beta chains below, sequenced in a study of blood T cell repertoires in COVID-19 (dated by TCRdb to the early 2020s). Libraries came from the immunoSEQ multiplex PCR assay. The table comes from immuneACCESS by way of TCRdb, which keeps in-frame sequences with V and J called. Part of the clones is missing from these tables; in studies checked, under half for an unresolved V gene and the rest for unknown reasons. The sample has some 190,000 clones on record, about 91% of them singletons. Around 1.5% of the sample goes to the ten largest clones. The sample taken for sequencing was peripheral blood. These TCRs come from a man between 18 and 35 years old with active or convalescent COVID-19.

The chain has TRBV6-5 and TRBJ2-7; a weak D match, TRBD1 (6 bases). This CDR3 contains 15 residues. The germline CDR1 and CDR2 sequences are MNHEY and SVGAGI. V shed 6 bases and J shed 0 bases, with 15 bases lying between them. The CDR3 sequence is CASSRGQSSSYEQYF. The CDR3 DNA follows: TGTGCCAGCAGCCGCGGACAGAGCAGCTCCTACGAGCAGTACTTC.

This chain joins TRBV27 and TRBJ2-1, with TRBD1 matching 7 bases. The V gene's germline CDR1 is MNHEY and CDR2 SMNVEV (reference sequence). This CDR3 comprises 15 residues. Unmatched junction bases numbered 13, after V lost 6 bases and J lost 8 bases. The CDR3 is CASRVVTGAFDEQFF. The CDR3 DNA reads TGTGCCAGCAGGGTTGTCACAGGGGCTTTCGATGAGCAGTTCTTC.

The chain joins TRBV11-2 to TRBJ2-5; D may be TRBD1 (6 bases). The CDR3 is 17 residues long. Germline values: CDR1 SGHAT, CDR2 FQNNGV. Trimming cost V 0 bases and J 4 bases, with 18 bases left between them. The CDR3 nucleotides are TGTGCCAGCAGCTTAGATTCCCGGACAGCTTCAGGAGAGACCCAGTACTTC. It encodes CASSLDSRTASGETQYF.

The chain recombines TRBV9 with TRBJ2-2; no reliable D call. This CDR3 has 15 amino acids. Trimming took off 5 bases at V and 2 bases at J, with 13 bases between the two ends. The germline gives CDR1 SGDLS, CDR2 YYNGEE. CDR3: CASRPIHDNTGELFF. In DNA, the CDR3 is TGTGCCAGCAGGCCCATACACGATAACACCGGGGAGCTGTTTTTT.

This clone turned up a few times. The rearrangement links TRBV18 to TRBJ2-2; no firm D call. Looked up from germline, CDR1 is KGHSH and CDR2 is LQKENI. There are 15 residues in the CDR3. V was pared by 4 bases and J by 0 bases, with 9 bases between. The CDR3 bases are TGTGCCAGCTCACAAAAAAGCGCGAACACCGGGGAGCTGTTTTTT. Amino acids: CASSQKSANTGELFF.

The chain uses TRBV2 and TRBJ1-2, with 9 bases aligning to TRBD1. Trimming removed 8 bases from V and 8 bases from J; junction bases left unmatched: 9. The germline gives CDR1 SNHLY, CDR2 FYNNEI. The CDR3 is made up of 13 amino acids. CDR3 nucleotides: TGTGCCAGCGGGACAGGGTCCGTCCGGGGCTACACCTTC. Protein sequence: CASGTGSVRGYTF.

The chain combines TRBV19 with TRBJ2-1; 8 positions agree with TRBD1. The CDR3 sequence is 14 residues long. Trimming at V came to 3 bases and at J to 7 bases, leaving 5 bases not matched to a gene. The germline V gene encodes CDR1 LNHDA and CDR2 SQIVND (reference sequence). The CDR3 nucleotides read TGTGCCAGTAGTATCCTTCAGGGGGCAAATGAGCAGTTCTTC. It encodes CASSILQGANEQFF.